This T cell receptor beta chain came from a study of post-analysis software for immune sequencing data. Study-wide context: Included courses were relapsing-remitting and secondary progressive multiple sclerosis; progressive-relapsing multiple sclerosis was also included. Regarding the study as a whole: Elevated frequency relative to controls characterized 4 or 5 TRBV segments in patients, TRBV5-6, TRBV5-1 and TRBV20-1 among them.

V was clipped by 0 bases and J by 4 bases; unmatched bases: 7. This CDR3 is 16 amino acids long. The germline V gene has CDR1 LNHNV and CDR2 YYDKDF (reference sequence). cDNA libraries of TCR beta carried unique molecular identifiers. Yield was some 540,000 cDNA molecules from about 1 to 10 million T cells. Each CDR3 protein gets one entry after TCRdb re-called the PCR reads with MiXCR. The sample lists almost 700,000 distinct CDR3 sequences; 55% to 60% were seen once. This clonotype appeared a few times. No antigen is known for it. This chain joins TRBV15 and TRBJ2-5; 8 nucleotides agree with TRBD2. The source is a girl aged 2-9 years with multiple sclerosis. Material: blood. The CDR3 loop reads CATSRDLDAGGETQYF. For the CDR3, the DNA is TGTGCCACCAGCAGAGATCTTGATGCGGGGGGAGAGACCCAGTACTTC.